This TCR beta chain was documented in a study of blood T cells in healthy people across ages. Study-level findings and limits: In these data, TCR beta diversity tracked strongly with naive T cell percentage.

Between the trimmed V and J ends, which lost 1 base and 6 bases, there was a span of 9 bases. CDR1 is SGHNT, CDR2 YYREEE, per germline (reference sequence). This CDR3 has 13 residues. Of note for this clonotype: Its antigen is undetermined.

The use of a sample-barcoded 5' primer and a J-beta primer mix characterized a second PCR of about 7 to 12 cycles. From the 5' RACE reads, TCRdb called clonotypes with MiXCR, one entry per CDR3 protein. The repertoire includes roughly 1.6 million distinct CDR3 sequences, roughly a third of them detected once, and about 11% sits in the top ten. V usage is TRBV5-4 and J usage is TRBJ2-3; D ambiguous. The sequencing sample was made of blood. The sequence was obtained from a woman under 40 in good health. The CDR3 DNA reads TGTGCCAGCAGCTTGAACCCCTCGGATACGCAGTATTTT. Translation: CASSLNPSDTQYF.